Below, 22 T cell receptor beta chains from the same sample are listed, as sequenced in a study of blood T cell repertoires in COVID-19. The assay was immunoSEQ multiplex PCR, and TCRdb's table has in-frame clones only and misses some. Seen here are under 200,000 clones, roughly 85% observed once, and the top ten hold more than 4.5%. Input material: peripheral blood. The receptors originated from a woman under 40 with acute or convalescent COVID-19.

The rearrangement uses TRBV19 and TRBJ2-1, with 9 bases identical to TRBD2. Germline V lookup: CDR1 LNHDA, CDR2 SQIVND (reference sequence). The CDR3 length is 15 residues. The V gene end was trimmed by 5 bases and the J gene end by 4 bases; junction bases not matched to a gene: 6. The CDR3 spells CASSLRGGIYNEQFF. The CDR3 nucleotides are TGTGCCAGTAGTCTGCGGGGGGGGATATACAATGAGCAGTTCTTC.

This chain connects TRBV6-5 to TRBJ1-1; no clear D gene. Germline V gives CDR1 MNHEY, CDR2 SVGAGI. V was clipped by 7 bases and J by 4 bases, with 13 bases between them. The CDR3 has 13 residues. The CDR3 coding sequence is TGTGCCAGCAACCGCCTCTATTCCACTGAAGCTTTCTTT. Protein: CASNRLYSTEAFF.

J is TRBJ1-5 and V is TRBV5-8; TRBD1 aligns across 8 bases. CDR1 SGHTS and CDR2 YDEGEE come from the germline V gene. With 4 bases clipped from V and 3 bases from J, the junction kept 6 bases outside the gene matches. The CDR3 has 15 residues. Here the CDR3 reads CASSAGQGPNQPQHF. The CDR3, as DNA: TGTGCCAGCAGCGCCGGACAGGGCCCCAATCAGCCCCAGCATTTT.

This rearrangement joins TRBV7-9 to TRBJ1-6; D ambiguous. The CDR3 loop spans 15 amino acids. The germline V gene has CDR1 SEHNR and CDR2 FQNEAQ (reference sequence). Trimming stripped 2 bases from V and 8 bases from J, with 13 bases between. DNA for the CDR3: TGTGCCAGCAGCTTAATGAACTCCCGTGATTCACCCCTCCACTTT. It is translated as CASSLMNSRDSPLHF.

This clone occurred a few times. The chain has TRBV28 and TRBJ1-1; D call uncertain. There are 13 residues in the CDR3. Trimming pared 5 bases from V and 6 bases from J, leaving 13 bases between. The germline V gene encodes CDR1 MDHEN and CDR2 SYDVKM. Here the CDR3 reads CASSTPRVSEAFF. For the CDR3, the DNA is TGTGCCAGCAGTACCCCCCGGGTCTCTGAAGCTTTCTTT.

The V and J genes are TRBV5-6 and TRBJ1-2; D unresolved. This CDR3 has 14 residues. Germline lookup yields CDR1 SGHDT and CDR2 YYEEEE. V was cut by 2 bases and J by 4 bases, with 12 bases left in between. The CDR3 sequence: CASSFLTEPYGYTF. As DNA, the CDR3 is TGTGCCAGCAGCTTTCTAACAGAACCCTATGGCTACACCTTC.

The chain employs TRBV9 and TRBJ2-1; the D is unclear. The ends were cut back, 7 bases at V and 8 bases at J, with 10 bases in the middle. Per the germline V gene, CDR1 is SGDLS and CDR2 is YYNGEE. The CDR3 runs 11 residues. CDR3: CASGPSDEQFF. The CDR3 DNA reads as TGTGCCAGCGGTCCGTCAGATGAGCAGTTCTTC.

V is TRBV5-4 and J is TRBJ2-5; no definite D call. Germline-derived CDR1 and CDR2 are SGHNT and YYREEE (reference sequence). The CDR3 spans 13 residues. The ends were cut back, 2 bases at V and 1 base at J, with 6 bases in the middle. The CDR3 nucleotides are TGTGCCAGCAGCTTTAACTTCCAAGAGACCCAGTACTTC. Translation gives CASSFNFQETQYF.

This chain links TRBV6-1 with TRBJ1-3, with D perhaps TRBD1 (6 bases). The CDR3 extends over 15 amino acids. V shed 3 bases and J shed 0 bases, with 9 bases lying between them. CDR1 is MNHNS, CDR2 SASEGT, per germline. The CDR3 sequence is CASSDRDNSGNTIYF. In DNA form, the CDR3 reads TGTGCCAGCAGTGACCGGGACAACTCTGGAAACACCATATATTTT.

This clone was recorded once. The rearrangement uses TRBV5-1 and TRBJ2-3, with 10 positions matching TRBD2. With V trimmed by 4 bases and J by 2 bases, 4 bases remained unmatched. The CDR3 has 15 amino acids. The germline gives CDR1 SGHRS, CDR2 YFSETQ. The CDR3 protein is CASSLGTSDTDTQYF. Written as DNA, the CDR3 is TGCGCCAGCAGCCTCGGGACTAGCGACACAGATACGCAGTATTTT. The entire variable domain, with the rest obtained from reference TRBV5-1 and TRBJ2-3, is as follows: KAGVTQTPRYLIKTRGQQVTLSCSPISGHRSVSWYQQTPGQGLQFLFEYFSETQRNKGNFPGRFSGRQFSNSRSEMNVSTLELGDSALYLCASSLGTSDTDTQYFGPGTRLTVL.

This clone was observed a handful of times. The CDR3 DNA reads as TGTGCCAGCAGACAGGGACCTAATCAGCCCCAGCATTTT. This sequence encodes CASRQGPNQPQHF. J is TRBJ1-5 and V is TRBV6-5, with a weak D call TRBD1 (6 bases). Germline V gives CDR1 MNHEY, CDR2 SVGAGI. The V end was cut by 6 bases, the J end by 4 bases, with 10 bases between. The CDR3 is 13 amino acids.

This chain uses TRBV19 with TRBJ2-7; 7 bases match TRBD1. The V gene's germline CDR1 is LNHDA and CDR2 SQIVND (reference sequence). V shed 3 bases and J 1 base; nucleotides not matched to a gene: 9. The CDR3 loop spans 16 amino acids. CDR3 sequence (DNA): TGTGCCAGTAGTATCGGAGGAAGGGGGCCATCCTACGAGCAGTACTTC. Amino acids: CASSIGGRGPSYEQYF. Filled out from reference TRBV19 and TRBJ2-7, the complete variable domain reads DGGITQSPKYLFRKEGQNVTLSCEQNLNHDAMYWYRQDPGQGLRLIYYSQIVNDFQKGDIAEGYSVSREKKESFPLTVTSAQKNPTAFYLCASSIGGRGPSYEQYFGPGTRLTVT.

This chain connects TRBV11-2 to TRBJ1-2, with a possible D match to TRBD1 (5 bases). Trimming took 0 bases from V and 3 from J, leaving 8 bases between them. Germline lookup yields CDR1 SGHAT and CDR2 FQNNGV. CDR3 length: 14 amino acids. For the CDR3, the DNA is TGTGCCAGCAGCTTAGATTCGGGGGACTATGGCTACACCTTC. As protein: CASSLDSGDYGYTF.

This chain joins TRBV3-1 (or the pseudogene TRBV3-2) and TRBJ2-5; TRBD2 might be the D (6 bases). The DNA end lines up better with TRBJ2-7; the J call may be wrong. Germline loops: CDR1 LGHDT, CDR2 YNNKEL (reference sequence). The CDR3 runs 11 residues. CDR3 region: CASGGNYEQYF. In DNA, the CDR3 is TGTGCCAGCGGGGGGAACTACGAGCAGTACTTC.

The CDR3 DNA reads TGCGCCAGCAGCCAAGAGGGGCTAGCGGGCGACGAGCAGTACTTC. Amino acids: CASSQEGLAGDEQYF. The chain couples TRBV4-3 to TRBJ2-7; the match to TRBD2 covers 8 bases. Trimming at V came to 0 bases and at J to 5 bases, leaving 6 bases not matched to a gene. The CDR3 consists of 15 residues. CDR1 and CDR2 (germline): LGHNA, YSLEER.

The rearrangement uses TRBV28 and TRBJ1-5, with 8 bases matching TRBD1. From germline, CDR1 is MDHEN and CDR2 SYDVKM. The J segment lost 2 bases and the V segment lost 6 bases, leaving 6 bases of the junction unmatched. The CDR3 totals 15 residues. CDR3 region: CASRQTGQGNQPQHF. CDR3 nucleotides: TGTGCCAGCAGGCAAACGGGACAGGGCAATCAGCCCCAGCATTTT.

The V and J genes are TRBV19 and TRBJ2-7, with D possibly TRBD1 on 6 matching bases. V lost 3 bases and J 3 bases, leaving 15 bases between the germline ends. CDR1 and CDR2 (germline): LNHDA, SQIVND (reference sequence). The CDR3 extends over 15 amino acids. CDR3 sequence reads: CASSILSGENYEQYF. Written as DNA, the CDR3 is TGTGCCAGTAGTATTTTGTCAGGGGAGAACTACGAGCAGTACTTC.

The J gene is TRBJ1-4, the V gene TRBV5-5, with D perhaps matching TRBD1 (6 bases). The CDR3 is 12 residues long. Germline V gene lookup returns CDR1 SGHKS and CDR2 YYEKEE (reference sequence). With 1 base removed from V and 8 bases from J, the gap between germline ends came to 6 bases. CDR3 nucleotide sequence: TGTGCCAGCAGCTTGCAGGGGGAAAAACTGTTTTTT. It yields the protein CASSLQGEKLFF. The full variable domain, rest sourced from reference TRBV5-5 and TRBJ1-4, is DAGVTQSPTHLIKTRGQQVTLRCSPISGHKSVSWYQQVLGQGPQFIFQYYEKEERGRGNFPDRFSARQFPNYSSELNVNALLLGDSALYLCASSLQGEKLFFGSGTQLSVL.

The CDR3 nucleotides read TGCGCCAGCAGCTCTATTCAGGGGCAGGCAGCTTTCTTT. It codes for CASSSIQGQAAFF. The genes are TRBV5-1 and TRBJ1-1; maybe TRBD1 (6 bases). The V end lost 3 bases, the J end lost 10 bases, and 16 bases lay between the germline ends. The V gene's germline CDR1 is SGHRS and CDR2 YFSETQ. CDR3 length equals 13 residues. The full variable domain, its missing parts supplied by reference TRBV5-1 and TRBJ1-1, is KAGVTQTPRYLIKTRGQQVTLSCSPISGHRSVSWYQQTPGQGLQFLFEYFSETQRNKGNFPGRFSGRQFSNSRSEMNVSTLELGDSALYLCASSSIQGQAAFFGQGTRLTVV.

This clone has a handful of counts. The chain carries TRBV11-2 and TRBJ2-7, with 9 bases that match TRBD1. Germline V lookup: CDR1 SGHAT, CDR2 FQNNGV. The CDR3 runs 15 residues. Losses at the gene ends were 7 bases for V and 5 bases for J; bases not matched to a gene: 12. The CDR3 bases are TGTGCCAGCACCACTCCGGGACAGGGTCGCAACGAGCAGTACTTC. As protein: CASTTPGQGRNEQYF.

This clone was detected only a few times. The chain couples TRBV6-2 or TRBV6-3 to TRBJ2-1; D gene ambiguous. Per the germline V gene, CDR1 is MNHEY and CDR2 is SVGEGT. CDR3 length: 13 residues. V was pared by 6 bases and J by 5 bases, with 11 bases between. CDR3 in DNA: TGTGCCAGCAGCGTACTGATTCACAATGAGCAGTTCTTC. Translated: CASSVLIHNEQFF.

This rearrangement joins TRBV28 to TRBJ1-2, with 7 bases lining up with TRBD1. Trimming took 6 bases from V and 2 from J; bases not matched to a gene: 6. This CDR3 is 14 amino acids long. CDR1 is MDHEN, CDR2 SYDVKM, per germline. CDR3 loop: CASRDTGQNYGYTF. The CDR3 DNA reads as TGTGCCAGCAGGGATACGGGACAGAACTATGGCTACACCTTC.